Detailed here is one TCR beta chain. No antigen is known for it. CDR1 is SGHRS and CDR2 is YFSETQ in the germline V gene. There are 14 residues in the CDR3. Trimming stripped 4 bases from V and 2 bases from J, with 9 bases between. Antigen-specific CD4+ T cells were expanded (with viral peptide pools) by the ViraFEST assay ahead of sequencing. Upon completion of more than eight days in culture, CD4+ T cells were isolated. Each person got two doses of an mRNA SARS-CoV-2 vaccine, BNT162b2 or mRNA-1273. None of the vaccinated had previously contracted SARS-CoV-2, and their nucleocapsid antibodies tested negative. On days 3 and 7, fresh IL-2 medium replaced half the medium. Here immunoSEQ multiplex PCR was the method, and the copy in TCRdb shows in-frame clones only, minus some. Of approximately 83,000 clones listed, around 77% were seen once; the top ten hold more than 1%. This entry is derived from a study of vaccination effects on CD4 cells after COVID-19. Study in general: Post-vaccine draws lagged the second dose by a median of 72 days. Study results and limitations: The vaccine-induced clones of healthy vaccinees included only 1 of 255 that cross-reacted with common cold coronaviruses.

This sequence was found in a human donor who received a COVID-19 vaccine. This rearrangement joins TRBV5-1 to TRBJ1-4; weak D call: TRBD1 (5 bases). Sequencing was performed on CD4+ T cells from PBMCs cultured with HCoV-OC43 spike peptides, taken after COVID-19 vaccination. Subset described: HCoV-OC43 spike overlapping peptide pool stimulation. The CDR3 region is CASSQTVTNEKLFF. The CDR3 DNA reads TGCGCCAGCAGCCAGACAGTTACTAATGAAAAACTGTTTTTT.